A selection of T cell receptor beta chains follows, all from one sample in a study of blood T cells in healthy people across ages. TCRdb independently ran MiXCR on the 5' RACE reads; one entry per CDR3 protein. The sample carries around 1,500,000 distinct CDR3 sequences, 28% recorded once. Sequenced material: blood. The receptors were sampled from a woman younger than 45 in good health. CDR3s include the opening cysteine and the closing phenylalanine or tryptophan. Each record gives: J gene, D gene, clone size, V gene, CDR3 protein, CDR3 DNA. D genes are given only for firm matches. Size is stated for part of the rows, as once, few or many counts, or as a class when the clone is expanded.

TRBJ1-2 . many TRBV29-1 CSVDDTHYGYTF TGCAGCGTTGATGACACCCACTATGGCTACACCTTC
TRBJ2-1 . few TRBV20-1 CSAQTRLDPQETQFF TGCAGTGCTCAAACTCGATTAGACCCACAAGAGACCCAGTTCTTC
TRBJ2-2 . . TRBV20-1 CCATRGGNGELFF TGCTGTGCTACCAGGGGGGGGAACGGGGAGCTGTTTTTT
TRBJ2-1 . . TRBV20-1 CSAKWGEGEQFF TGCAGTGCTAAATGGGGAGAGGGTGAGCAGTTCTTC
TRBJ1-3 . . TRBV27 CASRRSSGNTIYF TGTGCCAGCAGGAGAAGCTCTGGAAACACCATATATTTT
TRBJ2-7 TRBD1 . TRBV28 CASSSPGTGAHEQYF TGTGCCAGCAGTTCCCCCGGGACAGGGGCACACGAGCAGTACTTC
TRBJ1-6 TRBD1 few TRBV10-3 CAIRATGDNSPLHF TGTGCCATCAGAGCGACAGGGGATAATTCACCCCTCCACTTT
TRBJ1-2 TRBD1 . TRBV7-8 CASSTLGTGAWGGYGYTF TGTGCCAGCAGCACACTAGGGACAGGGGCTTGGGGGGGCTATGGCTACACCTTC
TRBJ2-7 TRBD1 . TRBV28 CASSPGQVVYNEQYF TGTGCCAGCAGTCCCGGACAGGTAGTTTACAATGAGCAGTACTTC
TRBJ1-3 TRBD1 . TRBV4-3 CASSQGDRMNTIYF TGCGCCAGCAGCCAAGGGGACAGGATGAACACCATATATTTT
TRBJ2-7 TRBD2 few TRBV20-1 CSGRGAGVFYEQYF TGCAGTGGCCGGGGCGCGGGAGTCTTCTACGAGCAGTACTTC
TRBJ2-5 . . TRBV18 CATLSSLQETQYF TGTGCCACCCTGAGTAGCCTCCAAGAGACCCAGTACTTC
TRBJ1-6 TRBD1 once TRBV2 CANRGRWRSYNSPLHF TGTGCCAACAGGGGCAGGTGGCGGTCCTATAATTCACCCCTCCACTTT
TRBJ2-3 TRBD1 few TRBV5-6 CASSLNGQGRTDTQYF TGTGCCAGCAGCCTCAACGGACAGGGACGGACAGATACGCAGTATTTT
TRBJ2-7 . . TRBV5-1 CASRRPPSYKQYF TGCGCCAGCCGCCGACCACCATCCTACAAGCAGTACTTC
TRBJ1-3 . . TRBV3-1 CASSQSSSGNTIYF TGTGCCAGCAGCCAAAGTTCCTCTGGAAACACCATATATTTT
TRBJ1-1 . . TRBV11-3 CASSLVSVSEAFF TGTGCCAGTAGCTTAGTAAGCGTCTCTGAAGCTTTCTTT
TRBJ2-5 . . TRBV20-1 CSGGAVKETQYF TGCAGTGGTGGTGCGGTAAAAGAGACCCAGTACTTC
TRBJ1-4 . . TRBV7-9 CASSLGSGTRNEKLFF TGTGCCAGCAGCTTAGGCTCCGGGACTCGGAATGAAAAACTGTTTTTT
TRBJ1-5 TRBD1 few TRBV12-3/TRBV12-4 CASSHRDRHSNQPQHF TGTGCCAGCAGTCATAGGGACAGACATAGCAATCAGCCCCAGCATTTT
TRBJ2-1 . few TRBV18 CASSLWGPEVDEQFF TGTGCCAGCTCGCTGTGGGGACCTGAGGTCGATGAGCAGTTCTTC
TRBJ2-1 . . TRBV6-2/TRBV6-3 CASSTSGDGQFF .
TRBJ2-7 . many TRBV7-2 CASSLEAFAYEQYF TGTGCCAGCAGCTTAGAGGCTTTTGCCTACGAGCAGTACTTC
TRBJ2-7 . . TRBV7-6 CASSLAAGFTYEQYF TGTGCCAGCAGCTTAGCGGCAGGGTTTACCTACGAGCAGTACTTC
TRBJ2-5 . few TRBV10-3 CAISRQQETRYF TGTGCCATCAGCCGACAGCAAGAGACCCGGTACTTC
TRBJ2-1 TRBD2 . TRBV10-2 CASSEGIAGPYEQFF TGCGCCAGCAGTGAAGGAATAGCGGGGCCCTACGAGCAGTTCTTC
TRBJ1-1 . . TRBV5-1 CASSLTTTQNTEAFF TGCGCCAGCAGCCTGACTACAACCCAGAACACTGAAGCTTTCTTT
TRBJ2-7 TRBD1 many TRBV7-9 CASISGTGSYEQYF TGTGCCAGCATCTCGGGGACAGGCTCCTACGAGCAGTACTTC